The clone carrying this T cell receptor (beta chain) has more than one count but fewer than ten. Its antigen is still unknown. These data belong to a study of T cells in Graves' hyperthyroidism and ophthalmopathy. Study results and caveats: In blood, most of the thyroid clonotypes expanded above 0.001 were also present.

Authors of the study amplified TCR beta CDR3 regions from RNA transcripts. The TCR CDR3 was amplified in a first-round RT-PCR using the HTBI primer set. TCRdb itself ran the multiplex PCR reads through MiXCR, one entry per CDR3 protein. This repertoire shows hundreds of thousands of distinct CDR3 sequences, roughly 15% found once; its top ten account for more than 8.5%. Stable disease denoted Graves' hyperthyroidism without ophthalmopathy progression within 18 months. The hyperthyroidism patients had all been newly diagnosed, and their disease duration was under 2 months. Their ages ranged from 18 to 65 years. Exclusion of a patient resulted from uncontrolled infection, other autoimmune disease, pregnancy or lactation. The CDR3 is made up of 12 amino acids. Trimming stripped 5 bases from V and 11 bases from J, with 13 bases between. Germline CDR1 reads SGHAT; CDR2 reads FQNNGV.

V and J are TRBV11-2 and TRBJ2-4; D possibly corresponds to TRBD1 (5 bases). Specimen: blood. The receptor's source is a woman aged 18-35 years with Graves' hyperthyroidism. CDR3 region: CASSHTAGFQYF. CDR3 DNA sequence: TGTGCCAGCAGCCATACTGCAGGGTTTCAGTACTTC.